One and the same sample provided the 28 T cell receptor beta chains below, sequenced in a study of tumor-infiltrating lymphocytes in localized non-small cell lung cancer. Sequencing was performed with immunoSEQ multiplex PCR; in TCRdb, only in-frame clones are kept and a portion is missing. The repertoire holds about 18,000 clones, with 73% as singletons. The specimen was lung tumor tissue. The source of these receptors is a human donor with non-small cell lung cancer.

The rearrangement joins TRBV6-5 to TRBJ1-1, with D maybe TRBD1 (5 bases). The CDR3 is 14 residues long. V was pared by 2 bases and J by 0 bases, with 7 bases between. In germline, CDR1 is MNHEY, CDR2 SVGAGI. The CDR3 here is CASSYGGMNTEAFF. Written as DNA, the CDR3 is TGTGCCAGCAGTTACGGGGGGATGAACACTGAAGCTTTCTTT.

This clone came up once. CDR3 nucleotide sequence: TGTGCCAGCAGCCCACTTGGACAGGGATCTGAAGAGACCCAGTACTTC. It translates to CASSPLGQGSEETQYF. The V and J genes are TRBV28 and TRBJ2-5; 8 positions agree with TRBD1. This CDR3 spans 16 amino acids. The junction had 12 bases not matched to a gene; V was cut back by 6 bases and J by 3 bases. Germline CDR1 and CDR2: MDHEN and SYDVKM. The variable domain in full, with the rest retrieved from reference TRBV28 and TRBJ2-5, is DVKVTQSSRYLVKRTGEKVFLECVQDMDHENMFWYRQDPGLGLRLIYFSYDVKMKEKGDIPEGYSVSREKKERFSLILESASTNQTSMYLCASSPLGQGSEETQYFGPGTRLLVL.

This clone was seen a few times. The chain employs TRBV7-9 and TRBJ1-3; no firm D call. Germline assignment: CDR1 SEHNR and CDR2 FQNEAQ (reference sequence). This CDR3 comprises 17 residues. V dropped 2 bases and J dropped 0 bases, with 14 bases sitting between them. The CDR3 DNA sequence: TGTGCCAGCAGCTTATTATTTTCTGATAGCTCTGGAAACACCATATATTTT. This gives the protein CASSLLFSDSSGNTIYF.

V gene TRBV9 combines with J gene TRBJ2-1; 10 positions match TRBD2. V lost 4 bases, J lost 8 bases, and 12 bases stayed unmatched. The germline V gene has CDR1 SGDLS and CDR2 YYNGEE. The CDR3 spans 16 residues. CDR3 sequence: CASSPQVAGGFYEQFF. The CDR3 nucleotides read TGTGCCAGCAGCCCTCAGGTAGCGGGGGGTTTCTATGAGCAGTTCTTC. The full variable domain, rest sourced from reference TRBV9 and TRBJ2-1, is DSGVTQTPKHLITATGQRVTLRCSPRSGDLSVYWYQQSLDQGLQFLIQYYNGEERAKGNILERFSAQQFPDLHSELNLSSLELGDSALYFCASSPQVAGGFYEQFFGPGTRLTVL.

This clone was counted a few times. V and J are TRBV9 and TRBJ2-5, with TRBD2 matching 8 bases. CDR3 length: 17 amino acids. J was trimmed by 3 bases and V by 0 bases; bases with no gene match: 10. Germline lookup yields CDR1 SGDLS and CDR2 YYNGEE. The CDR3 protein is CASSVGRAGGSEETQYF. In nucleotides, the CDR3 is TGTGCCAGCAGCGTAGGACGGGCGGGGGGCTCAGAAGAGACCCAGTACTTC.

This clone was counted once. The V call is TRBV29-1, the J call TRBJ2-3; D may be TRBD1 (6 bases). Germline-derived CDR1 and CDR2 are SQVTM and ANQGSEA. The CDR3 is 16 amino acids. The V and J ends lost 1 base and 2 bases respectively, with 16 bases between them. CDR3: CSVEGILQGDTDTQYF. The CDR3 DNA is TGCAGCGTTGAAGGAATTTTACAGGGTGACACAGATACGCAGTATTTT.

In the case of this clone: One end of the junction is discordant with germline, which a read error may explain. J is TRBJ2-7 and V is TRBV10-3, with 13 bases aligning to TRBD2. Germline CDR1 and CDR2: ENHRY and SYGVKD. The CDR3 has 17 residues. The CDR3 nucleotides are TGTGCCACCAGTCCCGGGACTAGCGGGGTTTCGGTTTACGAGCAGTACTTC. It translates to CATSPGTSGVSVYEQYF.

V gene TRBV6-1 combines with J gene TRBJ1-6; TRBD1 matches at 12 bases. Germline V lookup: CDR1 MNHNS, CDR2 SASEGT. The CDR3 has 15 residues. V was pared by 2 bases and J by 9 bases, with 2 bases of the junction left unmatched. This chain's CDR3 is CASSEPGQGASPLHF. The CDR3 DNA reads TGTGCCAGCAGTGAACCGGGACAGGGGGCTTCACCCCTCCACTTT.

The chain combines TRBV10-3 with TRBJ2-1; 9 positions agree with TRBD2. The CDR3 spans 17 residues. Germline CDR1 and CDR2: ENHRY and SYGVKD. With V trimmed by 3 bases and J by 1 base, 7 bases remained unmatched. CDR3 bases: TGTGCCATCAGTGACCCCTTAGCGGGAGTGTCCTACAATGAGCAGTTCTTC. Translation: CAISDPLAGVSYNEQFF.

The chain recombines TRBV5-4 with TRBJ1-1, with D uncertain. Germline V gives CDR1 SGHNT, CDR2 YYREEE (reference sequence). V was pared by 3 bases and J by 4 bases, with 13 bases between. CDR3 size: 14 residues. The CDR3 DNA sequence: TGTGCCAGCAGCTCTGGAGAGGGCGTCACTGAAGCTTTCTTT. It translates to CASSSGEGVTEAFF.

The chain recombines TRBV15 with TRBJ1-2; a weak D match, TRBD1 (5 bases). The V and J ends lost 0 bases and 6 bases respectively, with 14 bases between them. This CDR3 comprises 15 residues. Germline loops: CDR1 LNHNV, CDR2 YYDKDF (reference sequence). The CDR3 coding sequence is TGTGCCACCAGCAGAGATAGCTTTTCGGGGGATGGCTACACCTTC. This translates into CATSRDSFSGDGYTF. Based on the CDR3 plus reference TRBV15 and TRBJ1-2, the full variable domain is DAMVIQNPRYQVTQFGKPVTLSCSQTLNHNVMYWYQQKSSQAPKLLFHYYDKDFNNEADTPDNFQSRRPNTSFCFLDIRSPGLGDTAMYLCATSRDSFSGDGYTFGSGTRLTVV.

The CDR3 reads CASTRQEEQYF. The CDR3 DNA follows: TGTGCCAGCACGCGACAGGAGGAGCAGTACTTC. V is TRBV28 and J is TRBJ2-7, with D possibly matching TRBD1 (6 bases). Germline assignment: CDR1 MDHEN and CDR2 SYDVKM. The CDR3 is made up of 11 amino acids. The V end was cut by 7 bases, the J end by 7 bases, with 11 bases between.

The chain employs TRBV29-1 and TRBJ1-1, with D tentatively TRBD1 (5 bases). Germline values: CDR1 SQVTM, CDR2 ANQGSEA. This CDR3 comprises 13 residues. Trimming took off 0 bases at V and 1 base at J, with 6 bases between the two ends. The CDR3 coding sequence is TGCAGCGTTGAAGAGACAGAGAACACTGAAGCTTTCTTT. Translation gives CSVEETENTEAFF.

CDR3 residues: CSVGMDRLSSYEQYF. CDR3 in DNA: TGCAGCGTCGGGATGGACAGACTGAGCTCCTACGAGCAGTACTTC. V usage is TRBV29-1 and J usage is TRBJ2-7, with D maybe TRBD1 (6 bases). This CDR3 region has 15 residues. CDR1 is SQVTM, CDR2 ANQGSEA, per germline. Trimming shortened V by 6 bases and J by 0 bases, and 18 bases separated the two germline ends.

The rearrangement uses TRBV7-9 and TRBJ2-3, with 7 nucleotides matching TRBD2. From germline, CDR1 is SEHNR and CDR2 FQNEAQ (reference sequence). V shed 6 bases, J shed 5 bases, and the junction held 8 bases outside the gene matches. This CDR3 comprises 14 residues. The CDR3 reads CASSPAGVEDTQYF. For the CDR3, the DNA is TGTGCCAGCAGTCCGGCGGGAGTGGAAGATACGCAGTATTTT.

The chain links TRBV7-9 to TRBJ2-5; no clear D. Near its end, the DNA agrees better with TRBJ2-7, so the J call may be wrong. This CDR3 is 13 amino acids long. Germline V gene data show CDR1 as SEHNR and CDR2 as FQNEAQ (reference sequence). The CDR3 DNA reads TGTGCCAGCAGCTTCGAGGATAGCTACGAGCAGTACTTC. Its translation: CASSFEDSYEQYF.

The table lists this clone with a few counts. The chain is built from TRBV6-4 and TRBJ2-3, with 8 nucleotides matching TRBD2. This CDR3 spans 15 amino acids. Per the germline V gene, CDR1 is MRHNA and CDR2 is SNTAGT. V was pared by 3 bases and J by 4 bases, with 6 bases of the junction left unmatched. The CDR3 DNA follows: TGTGCCAGCAGTGAAAGAGCGGGGGCCCCAGATACGCAGTATTTT. Its translation is CASSERAGAPDTQYF.

The chain combines TRBV30 with TRBJ1-1; D ambiguous. This CDR3 has 13 residues. The V gene's germline CDR1 is GTSNPN and CDR2 SVGIG (reference sequence). The V end lost 8 bases, the J end lost 0 bases, and 13 bases lay between the germline ends. The CDR3 nucleotides read TGTGCCGGGTCCTGGGCATTGAACACTGAAGCTTTCTTT. It codes for CAGSWALNTEAFF.

The chain employs TRBV11-3 and TRBJ1-1, with no clear D. V was pared by 5 bases and J by 0 bases, with 7 bases between. Germline assignment: CDR1 SGHNT and CDR2 YENEEA. This CDR3 contains 13 residues. The CDR3 sequence: CASSRTMNTEAFF. The CDR3 bases are TGTGCCAGCAGCCGAACCATGAACACTGAAGCTTTCTTT.

J is TRBJ2-7 and V is TRBV7-2; 11 bases match TRBD2. The CDR3 has 16 amino acids. Germline CDR1 SGHTA, CDR2 FQGNSA. J was trimmed by 6 bases and V by 6 bases; bases with no gene match: 13. The CDR3 DNA reads as TGTGCCAGCAGTCGGAAACTAGCGGGAGAACTCTCCGAGCAGTACTTC. It encodes CASSRKLAGELSEQYF.

The chain employs TRBV27 and TRBJ1-1; TRBD1 might be the D (5 bases). Trimming removed 5 bases from V and 0 bases from J, with 7 bases in between. The germline V gene has CDR1 MNHEY and CDR2 SMNVEV (reference sequence). The CDR3 totals 13 residues. The CDR3 DNA follows: TGTGCCAGCAGTGGACAATTGAACACTGAAGCTTTCTTT. Protein: CASSGQLNTEAFF.

This chain joins TRBV27 and TRBJ2-3; D is ambiguous. There are 12 residues in the CDR3. The V gene lost 5 bases and the J gene lost 6 bases, with 9 bases spanning the gap. Germline CDR1 reads MNHEY; CDR2 reads SMNVEV (reference sequence). The CDR3 DNA reads as TGTGCCAGCAGTCCCCTGGGGGATACGCAGTATTTT. Translating gives CASSPLGDTQYF.

The chain carries TRBV28 and TRBJ2-6; D ambiguous. The V and J ends lost 5 bases and 2 bases respectively, with 13 bases between them. Germline V gene data show CDR1 as MDHEN and CDR2 as SYDVKM. This CDR3 is 16 amino acids long. In DNA, the CDR3 is TGTGCCAGCAGTCGGATTGAGGCTGCTGGGGCCAACGTCCTGACTTTC. Its protein is CASSRIEAAGANVLTF. Full variable domain (rest looked up from reference TRBV28 and TRBJ2-6): DVKVTQSSRYLVKRTGEKVFLECVQDMDHENMFWYRQDPGLGLRLIYFSYDVKMKEKGDIPEGYSVSREKKERFSLILESASTNQTSMYLCASSRIEAAGANVLTFGAGSRLTVL.

This clone has only one observation. The chain couples TRBV7-9 to TRBJ2-3; 7 bases agree with TRBD2. This CDR3 is 16 amino acids long. Germline loops: CDR1 SEHNR, CDR2 FQNEAQ (reference sequence). Trimming cost V 2 bases and J 3 bases; bases outside gene matches: 8. The chain's CDR3 is CASSLTPGGGTDTQYF. In DNA form, the CDR3 reads TGTGCCAGCAGCTTAACCCCGGGGGGAGGGACAGATACGCAGTATTTT.

This sequence joins TRBV7-2 and TRBJ1-1, with TRBD1 matching over 9 bases. This CDR3 comprises 15 residues. Trimming cost V 5 bases and J 3 bases; bases outside gene matches: 7. Germline CDR1 SGHTA, CDR2 FQGNSA. CDR3 region: CASSLGTGYDTEAFF. The CDR3, as DNA: TGTGCCAGCAGCCTAGGGACAGGGTATGACACTGAAGCTTTCTTT.

The chain couples TRBV9 to TRBJ2-1, with 9 bases aligning to TRBD2. The germline CDR1 and CDR2 sequences are SGDLS and YYNGEE. V trimming: 4 bases; J trimming: 4 bases; junction bases outside the gene matches: 6. The CDR3 spans 15 residues. CDR3 bases: TGTGCCAGCAGCCCCAGCGGGAGGACATACAATGAGCAGTTCTTC. This codes for CASSPSGRTYNEQFF.

The chain carries TRBV5-1 and TRBJ2-1, with 9 positions matching TRBD2. Germline values: CDR1 SGHRS, CDR2 YFSETQ. The CDR3 spans 15 residues. With V trimmed by 4 bases and J by 8 bases, 10 bases remained unmatched. The CDR3 reads CASSRGTSGFDEQFF. In DNA form, the CDR3 reads TGCGCCAGCAGCCGAGGCACTAGCGGGTTCGATGAGCAGTTCTTC. Full variable domain (missing parts from reference TRBV5-1 and TRBJ2-1): KAGVTQTPRYLIKTRGQQVTLSCSPISGHRSVSWYQQTPGQGLQFLFEYFSETQRNKGNFPGRFSGRQFSNSRSEMNVSTLELGDSALYLCASSRGTSGFDEQFFGPGTRLTVL.

The chain has TRBV28 and TRBJ1-4, with D tentatively TRBD1 (5 bases). Trimming removed 5 bases at V and 4 bases at J, with 8 bases between. CDR3 length: 13 amino acids. Germline CDR1 is MDHEN and CDR2 is SYDVKM. The CDR3 DNA reads TGTGCCAGCAGTCGACAGATTAATGAAAAACTGTTTTTT. Protein sequence: CASSRQINEKLFF.